Listed here are 13 T cell receptor beta chains from one sample, sequenced in a study of blood T cell repertoires in COVID-19. Some clones are missing from TCRdb's copy, which holds only in-frame ones; the method was immunoSEQ multiplex PCR. The profile covers about 210,000 clones, with 84% appearing a single time and around 7.8% taken by the ten largest. Specimen: peripheral blood. Every receptor here comes from a woman of 80 years or more with COVID-19, enrolled during active disease.

The DNA of the CDR3 is TGTGCCAGCAGTAGCCGGACAGGGAGGACTCAGCCCCAGCATTTT. Translated: CASSSRTGRTQPQHF. This chain links TRBV28 with TRBJ1-5; TRBD1 agrees at 8 bases. Germline V gives CDR1 MDHEN, CDR2 SYDVKM. V gave up 5 bases and J gave up 6 bases; unmatched junction bases: 9. This CDR3 region has 15 residues.

The V and J genes are TRBV18 and TRBJ2-2, with D perhaps TRBD2 (6 bases). Germline CDR1 and CDR2: KGHSH and LQKENI. V dropped 3 bases and J dropped 1 base, with 12 bases sitting between them. The CDR3 has 16 amino acids. The CDR3 nucleotides read TGTGCCAGCTCACCTAGGGTGGGACTGAACACCGGGGAGCTGTTTTTT. It codes for CASSPRVGLNTGELFF.

This clone has a single count. The rearrangement uses TRBV18 and TRBJ1-1; TRBD1 aligns across 8 bases. The V and J ends lost 6 bases and 2 bases, in that order; junction bases with no gene match: 8. CDR1 is KGHSH, CDR2 LQKENI, per germline. The CDR3 runs to 15 residues. The CDR3 region is CASSPGQASNTEAFF. Here the CDR3 DNA reads TGTGCCAGCTCCCCGGGACAGGCTTCTAACACTGAAGCTTTCTTT.

This chain joins TRBV19 and TRBJ2-7; the D is unclear. Trimming shortened V by 0 bases and J by 4 bases, and 13 bases separated the two germline ends. The CDR3 is 15 residues long. The germline CDR1 and CDR2 sequences are LNHDA and SQIVND (reference sequence). This CDR3 reads CASSIDHPVEYEQYF. CDR3 nucleotide sequence: TGTGCCAGTAGTATAGATCATCCCGTAGAGTACGAGCAGTACTTC.

This chain connects TRBV3-1 (or the pseudogene TRBV3-2) to TRBJ2-7, with a tentative D call TRBD2 (6 bases). CDR1 LGHDT and CDR2 YNNKEL come from the germline V gene (reference sequence). CDR3 length: 13 residues. The V and J ends lost 4 bases and 3 bases respectively, with 10 bases between them. For the CDR3, the DNA is TGTGCCAGCAGCCTGGCGGGGAACTACGAGCAGTACTTC. It yields the protein CASSLAGNYEQYF.

V usage is TRBV14 and J usage is TRBJ2-1; D gene ambiguous. V was trimmed by 0 bases and J by 12 bases, leaving 12 bases between them. The CDR3 covers 13 residues. CDR1 SGHDN and CDR2 FVKESK come from the germline V gene. The CDR3 sequence is CASSQDRRSGQFF. Here the CDR3 DNA reads TGTGCCAGCAGCCAAGATCGCCGGTCGGGGCAGTTCTTC.

This clone was detected once. The chain links TRBV19 to TRBJ1-1; no reliable D call. This CDR3 contains 14 residues. Trimming pared 5 bases from V and 0 bases from J, leaving 10 bases between. Germline V CDR1 and CDR2: LNHDA, SQIVND (reference sequence). The CDR3 sequence: CASSDGVMNTEAFF. In nucleotides, the CDR3 is TGTGCCAGTAGTGATGGAGTGATGAACACTGAAGCTTTCTTT.

J is TRBJ1-1 and V is TRBV20-1; D uncertain. CDR1 is DFQATT and CDR2 is SNEGSKA in the germline V gene (reference sequence). Trimming took 3 bases from V and 1 from J, leaving 6 bases between them. The CDR3 is 12 residues long. The CDR3 region has the DNA TGCAGTGCTAGTAGGAGGAACACTGAAGCTTTCTTT. Translated, it gives CSASRRNTEAFF.

The chain links TRBV7-3 to TRBJ2-6; possibly TRBD2 for D (5 bases). Trimming took off 0 bases at V and 2 bases at J, with 8 bases between the two ends. Germline CDR1 and CDR2: SGHTA and FQGTGA. CDR3 size: 16 residues. CDR3 coding DNA: TGTGCCAGCAGCTTAACCTCTAGCACTGGGGCCAACGTCCTGACTTTC. As protein: CASSLTSSTGANVLTF.

There are a few counts of this clone. The CDR3 reads CASSSGQVGDSPLHF. The DNA of the CDR3 is TGTGCCAGCAGCAGCGGACAGGTGGGAGATTCACCCCTCCACTTT. The chain joins TRBV5-4 to TRBJ1-6, with 7 positions matching TRBD1. V gave up 4 bases and J gave up 8 bases; unmatched junction bases: 9. The CDR3 is 15 residues long. Germline lookup yields CDR1 SGHNT and CDR2 YYREEE (reference sequence).

Comments on this clone: Within the sample, other DNA sequences also encode this same CDR3. The chain carries TRBV15 and TRBJ2-7, with D tentatively TRBD1 (5 bases). Trimming took 0 bases from V and 4 from J, leaving 10 bases between them. Germline-derived CDR1 and CDR2 are LNHNV and YYDKDF (reference sequence). The CDR3 is 14 amino acids. The CDR3 coding sequence is TGTGCCACCAGCAGAGAGGCAGGGATTTACGAGCAGTACTTC. Translated, it gives CATSREAGIYEQYF.

The J gene is TRBJ2-2, the V gene TRBV3-1 (or the pseudogene TRBV3-2); no clear D gene. V was shortened by 3 bases and J by 7 bases, with 6 bases between the two germline ends. This CDR3 has 12 residues. Germline CDR1 and CDR2: LGHDT and YNNKEL (reference sequence). CDR3 amino acids: CASSHTRGELFF. As DNA, the CDR3 is TGTGCCAGCAGCCACACTCGCGGGGAGCTGTTTTTT.

V and J are TRBV14 and TRBJ2-7; D is ambiguous. The CDR3 has 15 amino acids. The V and J ends lost 3 bases and 3 bases respectively, with 15 bases between them. Germline V lookup: CDR1 SGHDN, CDR2 FVKESK. CDR3 loop: CASSQHSGSIYEQYF. CDR3 DNA sequence: TGTGCCAGCAGCCAGCATTCAGGATCCATCTACGAGCAGTACTTC. The variable domain in full, completed from reference TRBV14 and TRBJ2-7, reads EAGVTQFPSHSVIEKGQTVTLRCDPISGHDNLYWYRRVMGKEIKFLLHFVKESKQDESGMPNNRFLAERTGGTYSTLKVQPAELEDSGVYFCASSQHSGSIYEQYFGPGTRLTVT.